The rows below give T cell receptor beta chains drawn from one sample of a study of blood T cell repertoires in COVID-19. TCRdb keeps only in-frame clones here, not all; method: immunoSEQ multiplex PCR. The sample holds just under 35,000 clones, 70% to 90% seen once. The sequenced material came from peripheral blood. The receptors derive from a human donor in a cohort sampled during active COVID-19. The CDR3 runs from the conserved cysteine through the conserved F or W. A D gene is named only where the DNA matches it firmly. Size values are once, few and many counts, or a class for expanded clones, and some rows have none.

d_call v_call clone_size cdr3_length cdr3_aa
TRBD1 TRBV10-1 . 17 CASSEFPTGKGNQPQHF
TRBD1 TRBV10-3 . 14 CAIRPGQHNYGYTF
TRBD1 TRBV10-2 . 12 CAKRGRQETQYF
. TRBV5-1 . 15 CASSLEGRMNYEQYF
. TRBV28 . 17 CASSLPPTDTAGYEQYF
TRBD1 TRBV27 . 16 CASSLSIGQGSYEQYF
. TRBV3-1/TRBV3-2 once 14 CASSQGWDNYEQYF
TRBD1 TRBV12-5 . 14 CASGQGGHNQPQHF
TRBD1 TRBV11-3 . 13 CASSQTGGETQYF
. TRBV18 once 15 CASSPMVDSNTEAFF
. TRBV11-3 . 14 CASSSPRVAGELFF
TRBD2 TRBV19 . 17 CASTTRASGGIGDTQYF
TRBD2 TRBV7-2 . 15 CASSITSGGDNEQFF
TRBD1 TRBV6-4 . 15 CASRAGAGGPYEQYF
. TRBV7-9 . 16 CASSPYLKRKNTEAFF
TRBD1 TRBV7-2 . 15 CASSSAPRTGGTQYF
. TRBV19 . 14 CASSTPGRTEKLFF
TRBD2 TRBV9 . 20 CASSVDITSGGLRPYNEQFF
. TRBV11-3 . 15 CASSRTPGSGDTQYF
TRBD2 TRBV20-1 . 13 CSASSSGSYEQYF
. TRBV4-3 . 14 CATSEAVFNQPQHF
. TRBV28 . 12 CASSGQYYGYTF
. TRBV5-1 . 16 CASSFGSIGGIEKLFF
. TRBV5-1 . 18 CASSLVRSGVEDTGELFF
. TRBV5-1 once 14 CASSLEHAGNTIYF
TRBD1 TRBV2 . 13 CASSGQGYQPQHF
. TRBV29-1 . 14 CSVAQGTYNSPLHF
TRBD2 TRBV7-7 once 18 CASSLPPRSGGLQETQYF
. TRBV4-1 . 15 CASSRGGEGGYGYTF